Below are 29 T cell receptor beta chains sequenced from a single sample in a study of low-dose radiotherapy and immunotherapy resistance in tumors. Time point indicated: before trial treatment. Covering alpha and beta chains, TRAV- and TRBV-specific primers were used for the first-strand cDNA. TCR amplification ran 15 to 25 PCR cycles using constant-region and V-primer adapter primers. TCRdb ran MiXCR on the reads and lists one entry per CDR3 protein. The sample lists about 89,000 distinct CDR3 sequences, 9.4% seen once, with approximately 0.98% in the top ten. Sequencing was performed on PBMCs, taken before treatment. These receptors were obtained from a male donor with prostate cancer.

Many counts were recorded for this clonotype. The chain is built from TRBV29-1 and TRBJ2-1; D is perhaps TRBD2 (6 bases). This CDR3 spans 13 amino acids. V dropped 3 bases and J dropped 7 bases, with 13 bases sitting between them. Per germline, CDR1 SQVTM and CDR2 ANQGSEA. CDR3 bases: TGCAGCGTTGACAGTTTCGCGGGAAATGAGCAGTTCTTC. This translates into CSVDSFAGNEQFF.

At least ten counts were recorded for this clonotype. J is TRBJ1-1 and V is TRBV6-1; 10 nucleotides align to TRBD1. CDR3 length equals 15 residues. Trimming cost V 6 bases and J 4 bases; bases outside gene matches: 8. The germline V gene has CDR1 MNHNS and CDR2 SASEGT. CDR3 residues: CASRLLTGGFTEAFF. CDR3 DNA sequence: TGTGCCAGCAGACTCCTGACAGGGGGCTTCACTGAAGCTTTCTTT.

This clonotype was counted ten times or more. This chain joins TRBV5-1 and TRBJ2-3, with D perhaps TRBD2 (5 bases). The V and J ends lost 0 bases and 6 bases respectively, with 5 bases between them. The CDR3 is made up of 12 amino acids. Germline CDR1 reads SGHRS; CDR2 reads YFSETQ. The chain's CDR3 is CASSLAGDTQYF. The CDR3 DNA sequence: TGCGCCAGCAGCTTGGCGGGGGATACGCAGTATTTT.

This clonotype appeared many times. V and J are TRBV28 and TRBJ1-4; D ambiguous. V was trimmed by 6 bases and J by 4 bases, leaving 12 bases between them. This CDR3 comprises 14 residues. The germline gives CDR1 MDHEN, CDR2 SYDVKM. The CDR3 DNA reads TGTGCCAGCAGCGGCTCGCCCCGTAATGAAAAACTGTTTTTT. Its protein is CASSGSPRNEKLFF. Full variable domain (remainder filled in from reference TRBV28 and TRBJ1-4): DVKVTQSSRYLVKRTGEKVFLECVQDMDHENMFWYRQDPGLGLRLIYFSYDVKMKEKGDIPEGYSVSREKKERFSLILESASTNQTSMYLCASSGSPRNEKLFFGSGTQLSVL.

In this sample, this clonotype turned up many times. The gene calls are TRBV20-1 and TRBJ1-5; D possibly corresponds to TRBD1 (5 bases). V dropped 1 base and J dropped 4 bases, with 14 bases sitting between them. The CDR3 loop spans 15 amino acids. Germline V lookup: CDR1 DFQATT, CDR2 SNEGSKA (reference sequence). CDR3 loop: CSARVPGPKNQPQHF. As DNA, the CDR3 is TGCAGTGCTAGAGTTCCGGGACCGAAGAATCAGCCCCAGCATTTT.

In this sample, this clonotype turned up many times. The J gene is TRBJ2-2, the V gene TRBV28, with 9 bases that match TRBD1. This CDR3 spans 16 amino acids. CDR1 MDHEN and CDR2 SYDVKM come from the germline V gene. J was trimmed by 2 bases and V by 4 bases; bases with no gene match: 5. CDR3 protein: CASSSWGQGNTGELFF. The CDR3 nucleotides read TGTGCCAGCAGTTCATGGGGACAGGGCAACACCGGGGAGCTGTTTTTT.

Note on this clonotype: A far larger clone is a single base away, which makes a read error likely. The genes are TRBV5-3 and TRBJ1-3; D unclear. TRBV5-3 is designated an ORF whose function remains uncertain. The CDR3 runs 15 residues. V lost 10 bases and J 0 bases, leaving 17 bases between the germline ends. The CDR3 nucleotides are TGTGCCTGCAGCTTGGGAGAGAGCTCTGGAAACACCATATATTTT. It is translated as CACSLGESSGNTIYF.

This clonotype was picked up many times. J is TRBJ2-2 and V is TRBV7-2; 8 bases agree with TRBD2. This CDR3 comprises 16 residues. Trimming took 5 bases from V and 4 from J; bases not matched to a gene: 9. CDR1 SGHTA and CDR2 FQGNSA come from the germline V gene. CDR3 DNA sequence: TGTGCCAGCAGCCCACCGGGAGGGCGGGGCACCGGGGAGCTGTTTTTT. Its protein is CASSPPGGRGTGELFF.

This clonotype was counted at least ten times. This sequence joins TRBV7-9 and TRBJ2-1; D perhaps matches TRBD1 (5 bases). The CDR3 spans 19 residues. Germline V gene data show CDR1 as SEHNR and CDR2 as FQNEAQ (reference sequence). The V end was cut by 5 bases, the J end by 7 bases, with 30 bases between. CDR3 residues: CASSNYGSAAHHQGNEQFF. CDR3 sequence (DNA): TGTGCCAGCAGCAATTATGGATCGGCGGCTCACCATCAGGGTAATGAGCAGTTCTTC.

This clonotype appeared many times. The chain has TRBV5-5 and TRBJ1-1; perhaps TRBD1 as D (5 bases). V dropped 1 base and J dropped 1 base, with 8 bases sitting between them. CDR3 length: 14 amino acids. Germline V gene lookup returns CDR1 SGHKS and CDR2 YYEKEE (reference sequence). The CDR3 here is CASSLYGGNTEAFF. In DNA form, the CDR3 reads TGTGCCAGCAGCTTGTATGGGGGGAACACTGAAGCTTTCTTT.

This clonotype was detected ten times or more. The rearrangement joins TRBV11-2 to TRBJ2-1; D may be TRBD1 or TRBD2 (6 bases each). The CDR3 extends over 15 amino acids. Germline V gene data show CDR1 as SGHAT and CDR2 as FQNNGV. Trimming pared 1 base from V and 8 bases from J, leaving 15 bases between. Written as DNA, the CDR3 is TGTGCCAGCAGCTTAGGGTGGAGGGGGATGGATGAGCAGTTCTTC. Its translation is CASSLGWRGMDEQFF.

The table lists this clonotype with many counts. The chain employs TRBV28 and TRBJ2-7; possible D gene TRBD2, 6 bases. V lost 3 bases and J 4 bases, leaving 13 bases between the germline ends. CDR1 MDHEN and CDR2 SYDVKM come from the germline V gene. The CDR3 sequence is 14 residues long. The CDR3 region is CASSFAGRQYEQYF. The CDR3 DNA reads TGTGCCAGCAGTTTTGCCGGGAGACAGTACGAGCAGTACTTC.

This clonotype was seen repeatedly, ten times or more. The V call is TRBV12-5, the J call TRBJ2-7, with TRBD2 matching 7 bases. CDR3 length: 14 amino acids. Per germline, CDR1 LGHNT and CDR2 FRNRAP. CDR3 amino acids: CTYFGGDRSYEQYF. The CDR3, as DNA: TGTACCTACTTTGGGGGGGATAGGTCCTACGAGCAGTACTTC.

This clonotype was counted ten times or more. The rearrangement joins TRBV20-1 to TRBJ2-5; D is possibly TRBD2 (5 bases). V dropped 6 bases and J dropped 2 bases, with 19 bases sitting between them. The V gene's germline CDR1 is DFQATT and CDR2 SNEGSKA (reference sequence). This CDR3 is built from 15 residues. The CDR3 DNA follows: TGCAGTGCACGGGCGTCCGGGGAGATACAAGAGACCCAGTACTTC. Its translation is CSARASGEIQETQYF.

Notes on this clonotype: It is unclear where the CDR3 begins or ends on the DNA, so no DNA is shown, and the CDR3 is as TCRdb lists it. The chain employs TRBV28 and TRBJ2-2; the table's D call, TRBD1, was not checked against the DNA. Both ends counted, the CDR3 spans 14 residues. CDR1 is MDHEN, CDR2 SYDVKM, per germline. The CDR3 region is CASPDRYTGELFFF.

This clonotype was picked up many times. The rearrangement uses TRBV28 and TRBJ1-5; a weak D match, TRBD1 (6 bases). V lost 6 bases to trimming and J lost 3 bases, with 12 bases between them. Germline V gives CDR1 MDHEN, CDR2 SYDVKM. This CDR3 is 14 amino acids long. CDR3 DNA sequence: TGTGCCAGCAGCCGCAGGGGACCCAATCAGCCCCAGCATTTT. It encodes CASSRRGPNQPQHF.

This clonotype was found many times. The chain links TRBV20-1 to TRBJ2-7; D remains ambiguous. This CDR3 contains 14 residues. Germline lookup yields CDR1 DFQATT and CDR2 SNEGSKA (reference sequence). V lost 6 bases and J 0 bases, leaving 15 bases between the germline ends. In nucleotides, the CDR3 is TGCAGTGCCCCCGGCCCTGTTAGCTCCTACGAGCAGTACTTC. It is translated as CSAPGPVSSYEQYF.

At least ten counts were recorded for this clonotype. This chain links TRBV7-8 with TRBJ2-2, with TRBD2 identical over 10 bases. In germline, CDR1 is SGHVS, CDR2 FQNEAQ. J lost 2 bases, V lost 5 bases, and 5 bases had no gene match. This CDR3 contains 16 residues. CDR3: CASSPRTSGNTGELFF. The CDR3 DNA reads as TGTGCCAGCAGCCCCAGGACTAGCGGAAACACCGGGGAGCTGTTTTTT. Combining the CDR3 with reference TRBV7-8 and TRBJ2-2 gives the whole variable domain GAGVSQSPRYKVAKRGQDVALRCDPISGHVSLFWYQQALGQGPEFLTYFQNEAQLDKSGLPSDRFFAERPEGSVSTLKIQRTQQEDSAVYLCASSPRTSGNTGELFFGEGSRLTVL.

This clonotype was seen many times. The chain has TRBV2 and TRBJ2-1; D ambiguous. The CDR3 consists of 11 residues. Germline V CDR1 and CDR2: SNHLY, FYNNEI. Trimming took off 4 bases at V and 10 bases at J, with 8 bases between the two ends. The CDR3 is CASSAMDEQFF. The CDR3 DNA reads as TGTGCCAGCAGTGCTATGGACGAGCAGTTCTTC.

The chain is built from TRBV3-1 and TRBJ2-7; D could derive from TRBD1 or TRBD2 (5 bases each). Germline V gene lookup returns CDR1 LGHDT and CDR2 YNNKEL (reference sequence). V was shortened by 4 bases and J by 0 bases, with 13 bases between the two germline ends. This CDR3 is 15 amino acids long. CDR3 sequence reads: CASSLGRKASYEQYF. The CDR3 coding sequence is TGTGCCAGCAGCCTGGGACGGAAGGCCTCCTACGAGCAGTACTTC.

This clonotype was counted ten times or more. The chain recombines TRBV29-1 with TRBJ2-3; D possibly corresponds to TRBD2 (5 bases). V was cut by 4 bases and J by 6 bases, with 14 bases left in between. Germline-derived CDR1 and CDR2 are SQVTM and ANQGSEA. This CDR3 comprises 13 residues. As DNA, the CDR3 is TGCAGCGTTGTTTGGCGGGTTGACGATACGCAGTATTTT. Translating it yields CSVVWRVDDTQYF.

This clonotype was counted many times. The chain joins TRBV30 to TRBJ1-4; maybe TRBD1 (5 bases). The ends were cut back, 2 bases at V and 0 bases at J, with 16 bases in the middle. From germline, CDR1 is GTSNPN and CDR2 SVGIG (reference sequence). The CDR3 runs 17 residues. The CDR3 sequence is CAWSRTDTFATNEKLFF. DNA of the CDR3: TGTGCCTGGAGTCGAACGGACACCTTTGCAACTAATGAAAAACTGTTTTTT.

This clonotype was counted many times. The V and J genes are TRBV2 and TRBJ2-5; perhaps TRBD2 as D (5 bases). Deletions cut 7 bases from V and 5 bases from J, with 14 bases between. There are 13 residues in the CDR3. From germline, CDR1 is SNHLY and CDR2 FYNNEI. CDR3: CASTPRGMETQYF. CDR3 nucleotide sequence: TGTGCCAGCACTCCCAGAGGGATGGAGACCCAGTACTTC.

The chain recombines TRBV5-4 with TRBJ2-1; a weak D match, TRBD1 (5 bases). The CDR3 totals 19 residues. Trimming stripped 1 base from V and 5 bases from J, with 25 bases between. CDR1 and CDR2 from the germline V gene are SGHNT and YYREEE (reference sequence). CDR3 coding DNA: TGTGCCAGCAGCTTGCCCTTAATTAGGGGTCGTGAGAACGACAATGAGCAGTTCTTC. Encoded protein: CASSLPLIRGRENDNEQFF.

This clonotype was seen ten or more times. The chain couples TRBV28 to TRBJ2-7; 8 bases agree with TRBD1. Germline values: CDR1 MDHEN, CDR2 SYDVKM. J lost 0 bases, V lost 7 bases, and 8 bases had no gene match. This CDR3 comprises 15 residues. The CDR3 protein is CASNPGQGNSYEQYF. CDR3 nucleotide sequence: TGTGCCAGCAACCCCGGACAGGGAAACTCCTACGAGCAGTACTTC. Full variable domain (missing parts from reference TRBV28 and TRBJ2-7): DVKVTQSSRYLVKRTGEKVFLECVQDMDHENMFWYRQDPGLGLRLIYFSYDVKMKEKGDIPEGYSVSREKKERFSLILESASTNQTSMYLCASNPGQGNSYEQYFGPGTRLTVT.

This clonotype was recorded many times. This sequence joins TRBV12-3 or TRBV12-4 and TRBJ2-7; D call uncertain. The V gene lost 4 bases and the J gene lost 2 bases, with 3 bases spanning the gap. The CDR3 consists of 11 residues. The CDR3 DNA sequence: TGTGCCAGCAGTTCCGCCTACGAGCAGTACTTC. This codes for CASSSAYEQYF.

This clonotype was counted many times. V and J are TRBV7-7 and TRBJ2-7; D unresolved. The CDR3 extends over 15 amino acids. The V gene lost 4 bases and the J gene lost 0 bases, with 13 bases spanning the gap. CDR1 SSHAT and CDR2 FNYEAQ come from the germline V gene (reference sequence). The CDR3 DNA sequence: TGTGCCAGCAGCTGGATTCACTGGGCCTCCTACGAGCAGTACTTC. This translates into CASSWIHWASYEQYF.

This clonotype has at least ten counts. This chain uses TRBV18 with TRBJ1-3, with 7 nucleotides matching TRBD1. The CDR3 runs to 16 residues. CDR1 KGHSH and CDR2 LQKENI come from the germline V gene. J gave up 3 bases and V 2 bases, and 7 bases lay outside the gene matches. In DNA, the CDR3 is TGTGCCAGCTCACCATCCACAGGGGACGATGGAAACACCATATATTTT. Its translation: CASSPSTGDDGNTIYF.

The table lists this clonotype with many counts. The chain joins TRBV6-2 or TRBV6-3 to TRBJ2-2; D might be TRBD1 (5 bases). Germline CDR1 MNHEY, CDR2 SVGEGT. The V end lost 4 bases, the J end lost 4 bases, and 10 bases lay between the germline ends. The CDR3 is 14 residues long. The CDR3 nucleotides read TGTGCCAGCAGTTTCGACAGACTCACCGGGGAGCTGTTTTTT. Its protein is CASSFDRLTGELFF.